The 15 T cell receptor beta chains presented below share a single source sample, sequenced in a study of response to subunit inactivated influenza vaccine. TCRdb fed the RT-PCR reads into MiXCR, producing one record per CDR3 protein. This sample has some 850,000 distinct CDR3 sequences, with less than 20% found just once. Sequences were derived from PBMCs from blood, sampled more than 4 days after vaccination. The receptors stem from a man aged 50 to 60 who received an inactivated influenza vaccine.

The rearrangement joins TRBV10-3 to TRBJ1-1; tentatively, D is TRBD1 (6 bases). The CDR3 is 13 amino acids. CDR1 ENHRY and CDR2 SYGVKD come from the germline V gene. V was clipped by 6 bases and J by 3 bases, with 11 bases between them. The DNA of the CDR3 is TGTGCCATCAGCGGGACACAGTACACTGAAGCTTTCTTT. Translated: CAISGTQYTEAFF.

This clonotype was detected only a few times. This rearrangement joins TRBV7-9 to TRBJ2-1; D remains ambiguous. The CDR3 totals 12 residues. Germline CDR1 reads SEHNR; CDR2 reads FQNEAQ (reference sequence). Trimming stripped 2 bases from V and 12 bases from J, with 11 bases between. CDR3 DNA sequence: TGTGCCAGCAGCTTAACCCGACAAGTGCAGTTCTTC. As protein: CASSLTRQVQFF.

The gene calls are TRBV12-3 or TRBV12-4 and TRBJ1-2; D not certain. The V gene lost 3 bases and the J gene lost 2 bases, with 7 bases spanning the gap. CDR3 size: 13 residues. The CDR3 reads CASSFSANYGYTF. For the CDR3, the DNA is TGTGCCAGCAGTTTTTCGGCAAACTATGGCTACACCTTC.

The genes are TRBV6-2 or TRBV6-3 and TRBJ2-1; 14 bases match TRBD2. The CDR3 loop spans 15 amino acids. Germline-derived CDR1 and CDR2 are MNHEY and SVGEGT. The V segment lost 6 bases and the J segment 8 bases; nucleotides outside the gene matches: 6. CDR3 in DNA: TGTGCCAGCAGGAGACTAGCGGGAGGGTGGGATGAGCAGTTCTTC. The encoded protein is CASRRLAGGWDEQFF.

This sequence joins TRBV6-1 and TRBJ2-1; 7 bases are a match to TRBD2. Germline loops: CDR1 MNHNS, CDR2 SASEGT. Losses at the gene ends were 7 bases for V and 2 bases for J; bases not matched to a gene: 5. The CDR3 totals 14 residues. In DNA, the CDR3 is TGTGCCAGCACCCTAGCGGCCACCTACAATGAGCAGTTCTTC. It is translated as CASTLAATYNEQFF.

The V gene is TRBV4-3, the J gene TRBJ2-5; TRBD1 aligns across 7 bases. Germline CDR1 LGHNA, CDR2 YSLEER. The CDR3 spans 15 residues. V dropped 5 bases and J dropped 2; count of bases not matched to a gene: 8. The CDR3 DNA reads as TGCGCCAGCAGCTTAGAACAGGGGCGGCAAGAGACCCAGTACTTC. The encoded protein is CASSLEQGRQETQYF.

The CDR3 protein is CASSFVGTSLQETQYF. In nucleotides, the CDR3 is TGTGCCAGCAGCTTTGTTGGAACCAGTCTGCAAGAGACCCAGTACTTC. The chain employs TRBV7-2 and TRBJ2-5; no firm D call. This CDR3 has 16 residues. Germline V gene lookup returns CDR1 SGHTA and CDR2 FQGNSA. The germline V and J ends were trimmed by 3 bases and 2 bases, with 16 bases remaining between them. The full variable domain, completed using reference TRBV7-2 and TRBJ2-5, is GAGVSQSPSNKVTEKGKDVELRCDPISGHTALYWYRQSLGQGLEFLIYFQGNSAPDKSGLPSDRFSAERTGGSVSTLTIQRTQQEDSAVYLCASSFVGTSLQETQYFGPGTRLLVL.

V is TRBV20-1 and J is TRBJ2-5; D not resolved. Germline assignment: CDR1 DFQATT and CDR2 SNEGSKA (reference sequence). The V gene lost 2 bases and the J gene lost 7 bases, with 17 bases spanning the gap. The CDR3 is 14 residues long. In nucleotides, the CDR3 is TGCAGTGCTAGACAGACCGGCAGATTTGGGACCCAGTACTTC. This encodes CSARQTGRFGTQYF.

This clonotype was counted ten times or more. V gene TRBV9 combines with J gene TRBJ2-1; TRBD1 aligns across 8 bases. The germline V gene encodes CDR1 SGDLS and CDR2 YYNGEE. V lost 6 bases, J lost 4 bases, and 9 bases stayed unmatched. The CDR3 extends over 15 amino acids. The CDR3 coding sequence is TGTGCCAGCAAGGGGCAGGGGGCTCGTTACAATGAGCAGTTCTTC. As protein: CASKGQGARYNEQFF.

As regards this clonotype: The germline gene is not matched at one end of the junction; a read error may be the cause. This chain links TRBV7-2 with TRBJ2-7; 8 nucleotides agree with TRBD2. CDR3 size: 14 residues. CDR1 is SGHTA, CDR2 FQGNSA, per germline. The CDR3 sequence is CASRLAGSTYEQYF. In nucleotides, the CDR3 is TGTGCCAGCAGGTTAGCGGGATCAACCTACGAGCAGTACTTC.

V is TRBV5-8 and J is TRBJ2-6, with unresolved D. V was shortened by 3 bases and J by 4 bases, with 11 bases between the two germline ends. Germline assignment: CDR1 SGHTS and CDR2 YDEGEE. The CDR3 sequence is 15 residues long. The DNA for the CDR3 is TGTGCCAGCAGCTATGACTTGGGAGGGGCCAACGTCCTGACTTTC. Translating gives CASSYDLGGANVLTF.

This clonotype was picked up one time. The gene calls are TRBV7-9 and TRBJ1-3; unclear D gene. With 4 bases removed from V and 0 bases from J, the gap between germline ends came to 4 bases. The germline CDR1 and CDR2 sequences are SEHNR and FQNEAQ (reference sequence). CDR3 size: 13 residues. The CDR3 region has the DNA TGTGCCAGCAGCTCCCTCTCTGGAAACACCATATATTTT. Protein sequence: CASSSLSGNTIYF.

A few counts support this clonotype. CDR3 loop: CASSYDSLNYGYTF. Here the CDR3 DNA reads TGTGCCAGCAGTTACGATAGCCTTAACTATGGCTACACCTTC. The rearrangement uses TRBV6-5 and TRBJ1-2; no reliable D call. Germline CDR1 and CDR2: MNHEY and SVGAGI. V dropped 2 bases and J dropped 1 base, with 8 bases sitting between them. This CDR3 has 14 residues.

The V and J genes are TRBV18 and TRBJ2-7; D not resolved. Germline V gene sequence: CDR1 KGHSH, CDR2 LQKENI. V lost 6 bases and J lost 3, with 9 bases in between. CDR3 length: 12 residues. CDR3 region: CASSSEDYEQYF. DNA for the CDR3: TGTGCCAGCTCCAGTGAGGACTACGAGCAGTACTTC.

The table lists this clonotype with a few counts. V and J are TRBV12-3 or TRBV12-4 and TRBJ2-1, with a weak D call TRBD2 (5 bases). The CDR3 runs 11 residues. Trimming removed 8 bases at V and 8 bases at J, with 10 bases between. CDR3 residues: CASGSSHEQFF. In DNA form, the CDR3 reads TGTGCCAGCGGGAGTTCCCATGAGCAGTTCTTC.